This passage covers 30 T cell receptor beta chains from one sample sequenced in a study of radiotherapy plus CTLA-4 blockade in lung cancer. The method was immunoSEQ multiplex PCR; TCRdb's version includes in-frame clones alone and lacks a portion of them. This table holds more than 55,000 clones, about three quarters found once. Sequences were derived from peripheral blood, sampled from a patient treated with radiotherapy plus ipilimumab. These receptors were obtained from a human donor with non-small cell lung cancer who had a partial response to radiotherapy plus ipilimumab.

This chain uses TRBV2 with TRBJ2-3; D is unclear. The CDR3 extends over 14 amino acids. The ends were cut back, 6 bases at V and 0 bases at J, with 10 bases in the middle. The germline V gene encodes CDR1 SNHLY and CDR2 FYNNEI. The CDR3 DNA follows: TGTGCCAGCAGCAAACCCAGGAGCACAGATACGCAGTATTTT. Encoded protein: CASSKPRSTDTQYF.

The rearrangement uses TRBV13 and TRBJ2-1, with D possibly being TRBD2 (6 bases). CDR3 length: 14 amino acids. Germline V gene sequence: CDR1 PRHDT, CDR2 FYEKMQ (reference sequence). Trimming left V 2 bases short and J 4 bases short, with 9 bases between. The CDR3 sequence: CASSLQGGYNEQFF. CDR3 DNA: TGTGCCAGCAGCTTACAGGGAGGATACAATGAGCAGTTCTTC.

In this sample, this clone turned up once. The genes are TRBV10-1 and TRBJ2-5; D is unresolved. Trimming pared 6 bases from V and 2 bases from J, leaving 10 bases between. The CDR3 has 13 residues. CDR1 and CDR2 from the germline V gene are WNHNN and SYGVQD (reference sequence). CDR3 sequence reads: CASSPQIQETQYF. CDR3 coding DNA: TGCGCCAGCAGCCCTCAGATTCAAGAGACCCAGTACTTC.

The CDR3 DNA sequence: TGCGCCAGCAGCCCCGGAGACAGGGAGCCAGAGACCCAGTACTTC. Its translation: CASSPGDREPETQYF. The V call is TRBV5-1, the J call TRBJ2-5, with 7 bases that match TRBD1. Looked up from germline, CDR1 is SGHRS and CDR2 is YFSETQ. The CDR3 sequence is 15 residues long. Losses at the gene ends were 4 bases for V and 4 bases for J; bases not matched to a gene: 10.

The DNA of the CDR3 is TGTGCCATCACCGGGACAGGGAACACTGAAGCTTTCTTT. This translates into CAITGTGNTEAFF. The gene calls are TRBV10-3 and TRBJ1-1, with 8 bases aligning to TRBD1. This CDR3 is 13 amino acids long. Trimming removed 7 bases from V and 1 base from J; junction bases left unmatched: 2. The germline V gene has CDR1 ENHRY and CDR2 SYGVKD.

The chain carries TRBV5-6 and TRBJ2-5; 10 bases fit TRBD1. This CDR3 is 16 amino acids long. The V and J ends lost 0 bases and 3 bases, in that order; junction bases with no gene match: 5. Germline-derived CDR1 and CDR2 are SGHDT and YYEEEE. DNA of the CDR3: TGTGCCAGCAGCTTGGAGGGACAGGGGTGGGAAGAGACCCAGTACTTC. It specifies CASSLEGQGWEETQYF.

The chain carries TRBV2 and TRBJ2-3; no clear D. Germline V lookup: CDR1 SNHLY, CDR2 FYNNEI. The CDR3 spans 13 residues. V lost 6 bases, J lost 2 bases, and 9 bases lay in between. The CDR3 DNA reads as TGTGCCAGCAGGGCGGAAATCACAGATACGCAGTATTTT. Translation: CASRAEITDTQYF.

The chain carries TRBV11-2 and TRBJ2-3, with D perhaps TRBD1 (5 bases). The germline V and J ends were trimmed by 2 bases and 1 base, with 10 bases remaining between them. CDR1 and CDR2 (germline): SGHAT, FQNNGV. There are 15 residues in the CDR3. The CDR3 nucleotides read TGTGCCAGCAGCTTAATGGGGCATGGCACAGATACGCAGTATTTT. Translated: CASSLMGHGTDTQYF. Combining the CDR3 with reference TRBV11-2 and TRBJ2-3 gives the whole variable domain EAGVAQSPRYKIIEKRQSVAFWCNPISGHATLYWYQQILGQGPKLLIQFQNNGVVDDSQLPKDRFSAERLKGVDSTLKIQPAKLEDSAVYLCASSLMGHGTDTQYFGPGTRLTVL.

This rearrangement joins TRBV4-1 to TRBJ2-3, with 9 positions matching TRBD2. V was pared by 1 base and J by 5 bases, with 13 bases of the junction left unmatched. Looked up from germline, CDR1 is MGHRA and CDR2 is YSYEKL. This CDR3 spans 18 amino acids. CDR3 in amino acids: CASSQGWLGGGAKDTQYF. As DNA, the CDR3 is TGCGCCAGCAGCCAAGGGTGGCTAGGCGGGGGGGCTAAAGATACGCAGTATTTT.

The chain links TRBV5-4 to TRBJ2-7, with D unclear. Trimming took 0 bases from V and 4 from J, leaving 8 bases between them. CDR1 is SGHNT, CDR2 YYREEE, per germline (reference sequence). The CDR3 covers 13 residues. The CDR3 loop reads CASSLGAGYEQYF. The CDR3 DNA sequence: TGTGCCAGCAGCTTGGGGGCAGGATACGAGCAGTACTTC.

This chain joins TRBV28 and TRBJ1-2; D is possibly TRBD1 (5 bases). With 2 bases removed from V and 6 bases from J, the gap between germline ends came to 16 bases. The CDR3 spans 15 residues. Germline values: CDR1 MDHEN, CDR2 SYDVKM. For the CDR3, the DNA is TGTGCCAGCAGTTTACAGGGAAGGGGTATGGATGGCTACACCTTC. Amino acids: CASSLQGRGMDGYTF.

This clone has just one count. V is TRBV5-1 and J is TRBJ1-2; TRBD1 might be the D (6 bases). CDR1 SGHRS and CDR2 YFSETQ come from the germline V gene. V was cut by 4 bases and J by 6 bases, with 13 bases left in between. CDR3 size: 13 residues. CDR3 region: CASSLRDIDGYTF. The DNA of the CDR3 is TGCGCCAGCAGCCTACGGGACATTGATGGCTACACCTTC.

The CDR3: CASSLETSGGLYNEQFF. CDR3 in DNA: TGTGCCAGCAGCTTAGAGACCAGCGGGGGATTGTACAATGAGCAGTTCTTC. V usage is TRBV11-3 and J usage is TRBJ2-1; 8 nucleotides align to TRBD2. Germline-derived CDR1 and CDR2 are SGHNT and YENEEA. V was clipped by 0 bases and J by 4 bases; unmatched bases: 8. The CDR3 is 17 residues long.

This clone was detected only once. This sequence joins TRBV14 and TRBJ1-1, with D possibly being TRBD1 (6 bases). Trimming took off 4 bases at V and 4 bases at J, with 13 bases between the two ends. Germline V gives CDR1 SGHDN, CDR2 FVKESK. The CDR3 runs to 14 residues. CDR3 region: CASSLVTGGTEAFF. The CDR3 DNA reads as TGTGCCAGCAGCCTAGTGACAGGTGGCACTGAAGCTTTCTTT.

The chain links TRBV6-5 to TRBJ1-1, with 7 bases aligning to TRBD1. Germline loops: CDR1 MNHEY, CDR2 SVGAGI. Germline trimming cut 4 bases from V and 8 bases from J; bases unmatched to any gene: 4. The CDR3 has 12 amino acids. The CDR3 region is CASSSPQGEAFF. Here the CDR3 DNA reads TGTGCCAGCAGTTCCCCACAGGGGGAAGCTTTCTTT.

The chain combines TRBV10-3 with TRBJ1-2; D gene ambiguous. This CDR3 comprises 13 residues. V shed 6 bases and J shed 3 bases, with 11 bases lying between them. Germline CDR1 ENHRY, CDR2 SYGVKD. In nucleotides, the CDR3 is TGTGCCATCAGACGAGGCGAAGACTATGGCTACACCTTC. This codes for CAIRRGEDYGYTF.

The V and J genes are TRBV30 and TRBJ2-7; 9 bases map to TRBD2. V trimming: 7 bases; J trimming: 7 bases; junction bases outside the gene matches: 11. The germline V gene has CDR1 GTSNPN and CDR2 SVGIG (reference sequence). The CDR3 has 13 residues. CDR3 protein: CASSRGGAEEQYF. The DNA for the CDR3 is TGTGCCTCCTCTCGCGGGGGGGCCGAAGAGCAGTACTTC.

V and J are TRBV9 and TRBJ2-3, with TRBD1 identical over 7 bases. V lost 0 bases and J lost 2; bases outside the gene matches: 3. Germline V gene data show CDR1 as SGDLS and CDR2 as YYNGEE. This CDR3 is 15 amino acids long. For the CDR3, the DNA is TGTGCCAGCAGCGTAGACGACAGGGTCACAGATACGCAGTATTTT. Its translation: CASSVDDRVTDTQYF.

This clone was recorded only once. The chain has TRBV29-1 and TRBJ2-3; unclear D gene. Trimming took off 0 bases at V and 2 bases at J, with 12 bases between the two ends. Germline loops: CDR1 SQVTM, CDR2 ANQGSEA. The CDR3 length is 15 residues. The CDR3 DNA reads TGCAGCGTTGAAGATCAACGAACTTCCACAGATACGCAGTATTTT. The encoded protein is CSVEDQRTSTDTQYF.

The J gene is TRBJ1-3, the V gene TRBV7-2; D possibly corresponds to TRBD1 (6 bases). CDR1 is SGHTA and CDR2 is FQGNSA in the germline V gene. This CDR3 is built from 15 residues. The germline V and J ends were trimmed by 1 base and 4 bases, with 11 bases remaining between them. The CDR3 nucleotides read TGTGCCAGCAGCTTAGAGGGGGTAGGGGGAAACACCATATATTTT. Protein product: CASSLEGVGGNTIYF. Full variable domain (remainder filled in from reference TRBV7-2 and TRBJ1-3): GAGVSQSPSNKVTEKGKDVELRCDPISGHTALYWYRQSLGQGLEFLIYFQGNSAPDKSGLPSDRFSAERTGGSVSTLTIQRTQQEDSAVYLCASSLEGVGGNTIYFGEGSWLTVV.

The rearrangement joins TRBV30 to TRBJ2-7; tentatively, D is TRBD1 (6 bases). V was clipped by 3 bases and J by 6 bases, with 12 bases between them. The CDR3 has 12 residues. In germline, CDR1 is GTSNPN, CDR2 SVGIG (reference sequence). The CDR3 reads CAWSLQGGEQYF. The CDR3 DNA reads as TGTGCCTGGAGCCTACAGGGCGGCGAGCAGTACTTC.

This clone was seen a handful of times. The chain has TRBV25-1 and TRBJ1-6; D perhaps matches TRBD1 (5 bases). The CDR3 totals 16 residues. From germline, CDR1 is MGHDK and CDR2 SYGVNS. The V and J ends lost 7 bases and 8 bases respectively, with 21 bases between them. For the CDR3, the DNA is TGTGCCAGCACCGGGGGTCAGGGAGGGTGGTATTCACCCCTCCACTTT. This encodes CASTGGQGGWYSPLHF.

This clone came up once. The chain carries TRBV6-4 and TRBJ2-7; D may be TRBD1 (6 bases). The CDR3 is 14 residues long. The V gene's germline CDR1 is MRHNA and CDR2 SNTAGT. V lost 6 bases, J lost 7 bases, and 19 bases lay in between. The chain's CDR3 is CASRDSGHPREQYF. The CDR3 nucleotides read TGTGCCAGCAGGGATTCGGGACATCCGCGGGAGCAGTACTTC.

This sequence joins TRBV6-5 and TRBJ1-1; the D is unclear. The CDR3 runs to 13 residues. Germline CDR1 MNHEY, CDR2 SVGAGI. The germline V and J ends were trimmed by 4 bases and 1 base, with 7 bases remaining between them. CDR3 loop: CASSLDTNTEAFF. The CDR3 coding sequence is TGTGCCAGCAGTTTAGACACGAACACTGAAGCTTTCTTT.

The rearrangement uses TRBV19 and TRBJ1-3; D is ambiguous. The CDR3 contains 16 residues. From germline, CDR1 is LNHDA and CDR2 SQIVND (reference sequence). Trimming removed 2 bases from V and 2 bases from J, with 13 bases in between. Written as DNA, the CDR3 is TGTGCCAGTAGTATAATTTTGGGAGGAACTGGAAACACCATATATTTT. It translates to CASSIILGGTGNTIYF.

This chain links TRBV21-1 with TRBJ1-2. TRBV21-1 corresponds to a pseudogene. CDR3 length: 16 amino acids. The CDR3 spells CASSKGDGWGDGGYTF. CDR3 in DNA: TGTGCCAGCAGCAAGGGCGACGGATGGGGGGATGGTGGCTACACCTTC.

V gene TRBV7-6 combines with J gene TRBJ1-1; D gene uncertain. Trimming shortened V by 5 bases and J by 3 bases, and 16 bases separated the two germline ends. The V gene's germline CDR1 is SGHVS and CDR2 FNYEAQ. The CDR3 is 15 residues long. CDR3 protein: CASSLFWGEDTEAFF. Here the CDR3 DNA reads TGTGCCAGCAGCCTCTTCTGGGGAGAGGACACTGAAGCTTTCTTT. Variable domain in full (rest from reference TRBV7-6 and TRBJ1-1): GAGVSQSPRYKVTKRGQDVALRCDPISGHVSLYWYRQALGQGPEFLTYFNYEAQQDKSGLPNDRFSAERPEGSISTLTIQRTEQRDSAMYRCASSLFWGEDTEAFFGQGTRLTVV.

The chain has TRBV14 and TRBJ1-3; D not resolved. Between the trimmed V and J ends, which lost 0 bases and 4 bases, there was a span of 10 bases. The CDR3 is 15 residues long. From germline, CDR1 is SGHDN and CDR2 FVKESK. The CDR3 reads CASSQEGGYGNTIYF. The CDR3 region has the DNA TGTGCCAGCAGCCAAGAAGGAGGGTACGGAAACACCATATATTTT.

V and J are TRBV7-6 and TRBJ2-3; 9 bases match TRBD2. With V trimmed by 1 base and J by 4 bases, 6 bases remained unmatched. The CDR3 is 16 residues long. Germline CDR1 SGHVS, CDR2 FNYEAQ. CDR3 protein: CASSLGGGGGADTQYF. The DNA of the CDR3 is TGTGCCAGCAGCTTAGGGGGCGGGGGGGGCGCAGATACGCAGTATTTT.

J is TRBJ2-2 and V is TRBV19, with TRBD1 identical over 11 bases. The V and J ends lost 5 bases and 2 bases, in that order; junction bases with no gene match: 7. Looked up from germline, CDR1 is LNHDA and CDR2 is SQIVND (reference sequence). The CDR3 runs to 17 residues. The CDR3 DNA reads TGTGCCAGTAGTGGGACAGGGGGTACTAGAAACACCGGGGAGCTGTTTTTT. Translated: CASSGTGGTRNTGELFF.